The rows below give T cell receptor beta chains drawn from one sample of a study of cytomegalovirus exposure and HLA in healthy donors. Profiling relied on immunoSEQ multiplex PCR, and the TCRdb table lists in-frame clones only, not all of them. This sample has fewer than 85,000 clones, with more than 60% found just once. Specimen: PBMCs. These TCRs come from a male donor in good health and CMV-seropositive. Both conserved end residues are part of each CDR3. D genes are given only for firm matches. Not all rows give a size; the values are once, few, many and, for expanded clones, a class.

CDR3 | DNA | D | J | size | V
CSVGSRADYNEQFF | TGCAGCGTTGGCTCGAGGGCCGATTACAATGAGCAGTTCTTC | - | TRBJ2-1 | - | TRBV29-1
CAIRPGLAARGDTQYF | TGTGCCATCAGGCCGGGACTAGCGGCGAGGGGAGATACGCAGTATTTT | TRBD2 | TRBJ2-3 | - | TRBV10-3
CASSLVQQNTGELFF | TGCGCCAGCAGCTTGGTACAACAAAACACCGGGGAGCTGTTTTTT | - | TRBJ2-2 | - | TRBV5-1
CASSFRGETQYF | TGTGCCAGCAGCTTCAGGGGAGAGACCCAGTACTTC | - | TRBJ2-5 | - | TRBV7-6
CASSPQPGGRGFF | TGTGCCAGCAGTCCCCAACCCGGCGGGAGGGGTTTTTTT | - | TRBJ1-4 | - | TRBV27
CASSPSAGGTGELFF | TGTGCCAGCTCACCATCGGCAGGGGGTACCGGGGAGCTGTTTTTT | TRBD1 | TRBJ2-2 | once | TRBV18
CASSLGGQGRVEAFF | TGTGCCAGCAGCTTGGGAGGTCAGGGCCGGGTTGAAGCTTTCTTT | - | TRBJ1-1 | - | TRBV5-4
CASSPLGGPSSYEQYF | TGTGCCAGCAGCCCCCTCGGCGGCCCAAGCTCCTACGAGCAGTACTTC | - | TRBJ2-7 | - | TRBV7-9
CASSEVGTAGEQYF | TGTGCCAGCAGTGAAGTGGGCACAGCGGGCGAGCAGTACTTC | - | TRBJ2-7 | - | TRBV2
CASSAQGPTEAFF | TGTGCCAGCAGTGCACAGGGACCCACTGAAGCTTTCTTT | - | TRBJ1-1 | - | TRBV27
CASSLALRLTHGYTF | TGTGCCAGCAGTTTAGCGCTCCGGCTAACCCATGGCTACACCTTC | - | TRBJ1-2 | - | TRBV6-1
CAILEDRGNTIYF | TGTGCCATACTGGAGGACAGAGGAAACACCATATATTTT | - | TRBJ1-3 | - | TRBV10-3
CASSFGTGDYEQYF | TGTGCCAGCAGTTTTGGGACAGGGGACTACGAGCAGTACTTC | TRBD1 | TRBJ2-7 | - | TRBV27
CASSQEGRLAGGTSYEQYF | TGTGCCAGCAGCCAAGAGGGGAGACTAGCGGGAGGCACTTCCTACGAGCAGTACTTC | TRBD2 | TRBJ2-7 | - | TRBV4-2
CASRKESVWNTEAFF | TGTGCCTCGAGAAAGGAGTCCGTCTGGAACACTGAAGCTTTCTTT | - | TRBJ1-1 | - | TRBV27
CASSPLSGSHEQYF | TGTGCCAGCTCACCACTTAGCGGGAGCCACGAGCAGTACTTC | TRBD2 | TRBJ2-7 | once | TRBV18
CASSLGRRDNEQFF | TGTGCCAGCAGCTTAGGTCGTCGGGACAATGAGCAGTTCTTC | - | TRBJ2-1 | - | TRBV7-8
CASSSETGGEKLFF | TGTGCCAGCAGCTCAGAAACAGGGGGAGAAAAACTGTTTTTT | TRBD1 | TRBJ1-4 | - | TRBV5-6
CASSLGGTTNYGYTF | TGTGCCAGCAGCCTCGGGGGGACCACTAACTATGGCTACACCTTC | - | TRBJ1-2 | - | TRBV28
CASSKEVGQKNEKLFF | TGCGCCAGCAGCAAAGAGGTCGGACAGAAAAATGAAAAACTGTTTTTT | - | TRBJ1-4 | few | TRBV4-1
CASSTRRVPADTIYF | TGTGCCAGTAGTACACGGAGGGTCCCGGCGGACACCATATATTTT | - | TRBJ1-3 | few | TRBV19
CASTLAVRGTDTQYF | TGTGCCAGCACTTTAGCGGTACGCGGCACAGATACGCAGTATTTT | - | TRBJ2-3 | - | TRBV19
CASSRNQGGTDTQYF | TGCGCCAGCAGCCGAAACCAGGGTGGCACAGATACGCAGTATTTT | - | TRBJ2-3 | - | TRBV5-1
CASSLAGGLNSPLHF | TGTGCCAGCAGCTTAGCGGGAGGGTTAAATTCACCCCTCCACTTT | - | TRBJ1-6 | few | TRBV7-2
CASRGWGDYSNQPQHF | TGTGCCAGCAGGGGTTGGGGGGATTATAGCAATCAGCCCCAGCATTTT | - | TRBJ1-5 | - | TRBV6-6
CASRGMGQGSYEQYF | TGTGCCAGTAGGGGAATGGGACAGGGGTCCTACGAGCAGTACTTC | TRBD1 | TRBJ2-7 | - | TRBV19
CASSPPSRGPVEQYF | TGTGCCAGCTCACCTCCGTCGAGGGGGCCGGTCGAGCAGTACTTC | TRBD1 | TRBJ2-7 | once | TRBV18
CASVILGGTTEAFF | TGTGCCAGCGTCATTCTAGGGGGCACCACTGAAGCTTTCTTT | TRBD1 | TRBJ1-1 | - | TRBV28
CASSQFGGSTDTQYF | TGCGCCAGCAGCCAGTTCGGGGGTAGCACAGATACGCAGTATTTT | - | TRBJ2-3 | - | TRBV4-1
CAWGVTSGRETQYF | TGTGCCTGGGGGGTGACTAGCGGGAGAGAGACCCAGTACTTC | TRBD2 | TRBJ2-5 | - | TRBV30
CASSVGQVDTEAFF | TGTGCCAGTAGTGTCGGACAGGTGGACACTGAAGCTTTCTTT | TRBD1 | TRBJ1-1 | few | TRBV19
CASSYVTGYEQYF | TGTGCCAGCAGTTATGTCACAGGCTACGAGCAGTACTTC | - | TRBJ2-7 | few | TRBV6-5
CASSVTAGEGANYGYTF | TGTGCCAGCAGTGTGACGGCAGGGGAAGGGGCTAACTATGGCTACACCTTC | - | TRBJ1-2 | - | TRBV2
CASSERQRQYF | TGTGCCAGCAGTGAACGACAGAGGCAGTATTTT | - | TRBJ2-3 | - | TRBV2
CASSRMRVHEAFF | TGTGCCAGCAGCCGGATGCGGGTTCATGAAGCTTTCTTT | - | TRBJ1-1 | once | TRBV7-8
CASSSITGGLGNQPQHF | TGTGCCAGCAGTTCGATCACAGGGGGCTTAGGGAATCAGCCCCAGCATTTT | TRBD1 | TRBJ1-5 | - | TRBV28
CASSAGTEDQPQHF | TGTGCCAGCAGTGCAGGGACAGAAGATCAGCCCCAGCATTTT | TRBD1 | TRBJ1-5 | - | TRBV25-1
CASSLGQGLTWGYTF | TGTGCCAGCAGTTTAGGGCAGGGGTTAACTTGGGGCTACACCTTC | - | TRBJ1-2 | - | TRBV27
CASSRGWGQGNEQYF | TGTGCCAGCAGCAGGGGGTGGGGACAGGGTAACGAGCAGTACTTC | TRBD1 | TRBJ2-7 | few | TRBV5-8
CASGSGQYSEAFF | TGTGCCAGTGGGTCGGGACAGTATAGTGAAGCTTTCTTT | TRBD1 | TRBJ1-1 | - | TRBV19
CASSSDRDRGLNSPLHF | TGTGCCAGCAGTTCCGACCGGGACAGGGGTTTGAATTCACCCCTCCACTTT | TRBD1 | TRBJ1-6 | - | TRBV28
CASSPGQGLYSNQPQHF | TGTGCCAGCAGCCCGGGACAAGGGTTATATAGCAATCAGCCCCAGCATTTT | - | TRBJ1-5 | few | TRBV2
CASSPREFSTDTQYF | TGTGCCAGCTCACCTAGGGAGTTTAGCACAGATACGCAGTATTTT | - | TRBJ2-3 | - | TRBV18
CSVERGSGELFF | TGCAGCGTTGAACGAGGGTCCGGGGAGCTGTTTTTT | - | TRBJ2-2 | - | TRBV29-1
CASSYSSIGRITEAFF | TGTGCCAGCAGTTACTCGTCGATCGGCAGGATCACTGAAGCTTTCTTT | - | TRBJ1-1 | few | TRBV6-5
CASSYLSANYGYTF | TGTGCCAGCAGTTACTTGTCAGCTAACTATGGCTACACCTTC | - | TRBJ1-2 | - | TRBV6-5
CASSAFGTGSGANVLTF | TGTGCCAGCAGCGCTTTCGGGACAGGCTCTGGGGCCAACGTCCTGACTTTC | TRBD1 | TRBJ2-6 | - | TRBV9
CASNSGGFTEAFF | TGTGCCAGCAATTCAGGGGGTTTCACTGAAGCTTTCTTT | TRBD1 | TRBJ1-1 | - | TRBV7-9
CASSQDPPSGGLSYNEQFF | TGCGCCAGCAGCCAAGATCCCCCTAGCGGGGGTCTATCCTACAATGAGCAGTTCTTC | TRBD2 | TRBJ2-1 | - | TRBV4-1
CASSPGVLAGGGDTQYF | TGTGCCAGCAGCCCGGGGGTCTTAGCGGGGGGAGGTGATACGCAGTATTTT | TRBD2 | TRBJ2-3 | - | TRBV9
CASSNRQGSGPLAGDTQYF | TGCGCCAGCAGCAACAGACAGGGGAGCGGACCATTAGCAGGAGATACGCAGTATTTT | TRBD1 | TRBJ2-3 | once | TRBV4-3